A single T cell receptor (beta chain) is shown here with its context. The data are from a study of blood T cell repertoires in COVID-19. Measured with immunoSEQ multiplex PCR; TCRdb has only the in-frame clones, and not every one. The sample has around 480,000 clones, roughly 88% seen once. The CDR3 totals 18 residues. V lost 1 base, J lost 0 bases, and 19 bases lay in between. Germline CDR1 is MNHNS and CDR2 is SASEGT. The TCR comes from a woman in her forties or fifties with COVID-19, enrolled during active disease. The sequenced sample was peripheral blood. The J gene is TRBJ2-7, the V gene TRBV6-1; D is unclear. In nucleotides, the CDR3 is TGTGCCAGCAGTGAAGTCGGTTGGGTACAGAGCCTCTCCTACGAGCAGTACTTC. Its protein is CASSEVGWVQSLSYEQYF.